The rows below give T cell receptor beta chains drawn from one sample of a study of early T cells in non-severe SARS-CoV-2 infection. TCRdb re-analysed the 5' RACE reads in MiXCR, keeping a single row per CDR3 protein. The sample lists around 66,000 distinct CDR3 sequences, about 6% occurring once. Material: whole blood, obtained at baseline. The source is an adult who was a healthcare worker with PCR-confirmed SARS-CoV-2 infection or an uninfected control (not recorded which). The CDR3 runs from the conserved cysteine through the conserved F or W. D genes are given only for firm matches. Rows give clone size only sometimes, using once, few, many, or a class for an expanded clone.

clone_size	v_call	d_call	j_call	cdr3_aa	cdr3_nt
many	TRBV20-1	NA	TRBJ1-1	CSARLPTALNTEAFF	TGCAGTGCTAGATTGCCGACAGCCTTGAACACTGAAGCTTTCTTT
NA	TRBV19	TRBD1	TRBJ2-5	CASSGTEQETQYF	TGTGCCAGTAGTGGGACAGAACAAGAGACCCAGTACTTC
many	TRBV11-1	TRBD2	TRBJ2-7	CASSLDEAGGPLQYF	TGTGCCAGCAGCTTAGACGAGGCGGGAGGGCCCTTGCAGTACTTC
many	TRBV9	NA	TRBJ2-4	CASSVGAIGKNIQYF	TGTGCCAGCAGCGTCGGGGCCATCGGCAAAAACATTCAGTACTTC
NA	TRBV7-9	NA	TRBJ1-1	CANSLGTEAFF	TGTGCCAACAGCTTGGGAACTGAAGCTTTCTTT
many	TRBV29-1	TRBD1	TRBJ1-4	CSAGQANEKLFF	TGCAGCGCGGGACAGGCTAATGAAAAACTGTTTTTT
many	TRBV28	NA	TRBJ2-7	CASSFFGARGEQYF	TGTGCCAGCAGTTTTTTCGGGGCGCGAGGAGAGCAGTACTTC
many	TRBV5-6	TRBD1	TRBJ2-7	CASSGTGGTDEQYF	TGTGCCAGCAGCGGGACAGGGGGCACGGACGAGCAGTACTTC
few	TRBV29-1	NA	TRBJ1-1	CSVELSSNTEAFF	TGCAGCGTTGAGCTATCATCGAACACTGAAGCTTTCTTT
many	TRBV4-3	NA	TRBJ1-1	CASSQDPPNTEAFF	TGCGCCAGCAGCCAAGATCCCCCGAACACTGAAGCTTTCTTT
many	TRBV12-3/TRBV12-4	TRBD2	TRBJ2-2	CASSNSGRETGELFF	TGTGCCAGCAGCAATAGCGGGAGAGAAACCGGGGAGCTGTTTTTT
many	TRBV7-9	TRBD1	TRBJ1-2	CASSTGQQLRYGYTF	TGTGCCAGCAGCACGGGACAGCAGCTAAGATATGGCTACACCTTC
many	TRBV6-5	NA	TRBJ2-7	CASKSARDLHEQYF	TGTGCCAGCAAATCGGCCCGGGACCTCCACGAGCAGTACTTC
NA	TRBV11-2	TRBD1	TRBJ1-2	CASSLGLRTGGLYGYTF	TGTGCCAGCAGCTTAGGGCTACGGACAGGGGGCCTGTATGGCTACACCTTC
many	TRBV7-6	TRBD2	TRBJ2-5	CASSLGVAGGAETQYF	TGTGCCAGCAGCTTAGGAGTAGCGGGAGGCGCGGAGACCCAGTACTTC